The 7 T cell receptor beta chains reported below all come from one sample, sequenced in a study of early T cells in non-severe SARS-CoV-2 infection (dated by TCRdb to the early 2020s). Library prep was done by 5' RACE. Sequenced on a NextSeq 500. TCRdb handled the public reads itself, with Q25 trimming in fastp and clone calling in MiXCR, and kept productive beta chains. Entries are consolidated by CDR3 protein sequence, retaining the most common genes and DNA. The sample profile shows 69,000 or so distinct CDR3 sequences; less than 15% of them were found once. The top ten clones comprise 4.5% to 6.5% of the sample. The source material was whole blood. Every receptor here comes from an adult who was a healthcare worker with PCR-confirmed SARS-CoV-2 infection or an uninfected control (not recorded which).

This clonotype was found a few times. V usage is TRBV11-3 and J usage is TRBJ2-7, with 9 bases identical to TRBD2. Trimming cost V 4 bases and J 2 bases; bases outside gene matches: 15. Germline lookup yields CDR1 SGHNT and CDR2 YENEEA. The CDR3 sequence is 18 residues long. The CDR3 DNA reads TGTGCCAGCAGCTCGCGTGTTGTCTGGACTAGCGAAACCTACGAGCAGTACTTC. This codes for CASSSRVVWTSETYEQYF.

As DNA, the CDR3 is TGTGCCAGCAGCCGTTTTCAGAGCTCCTACGAGCAGTACTTC. Its protein is CASSRFQSSYEQYF. The rearrangement uses TRBV14 and TRBJ2-7; D ambiguous. Trimming took off 4 bases at V and 0 bases at J, with 10 bases between the two ends. The CDR3 covers 14 residues. Germline loops: CDR1 SGHDN, CDR2 FVKESK.

This clonotype was counted ten times or more. The chain employs TRBV10-1 and TRBJ2-2; unclear D gene. CDR3 size: 14 residues. V was shortened by 3 bases and J by 4 bases, with 9 bases between the two germline ends. Germline V gene data show CDR1 as WNHNN and CDR2 as SYGVQD (reference sequence). This CDR3 is CASSDHYSTGELFF. For the CDR3, the DNA is TGCGCCAGCAGTGATCACTACAGCACCGGGGAGCTGTTTTTT.

In this sample, this clonotype turned up a few times. The chain couples TRBV11-2 to TRBJ2-3; D is ambiguous. The CDR3 length is 15 residues. V was trimmed by 1 base and J by 2 bases, leaving 10 bases between them. Germline CDR1 is SGHAT and CDR2 is FQNNGV. DNA for the CDR3: TGTGCCAGCAGCTTAGGAGGTGGATACACAGATACGCAGTATTTT. It codes for CASSLGGGYTDTQYF.

There are a few counts of this clonotype. One end of the junction fails to match germline, which may point to a read error. The chain joins TRBV6-2 or TRBV6-3 to TRBJ1-2; no firm D call. There are 15 residues in the CDR3. The germline V gene has CDR1 MNHEY and CDR2 SVGEGT. The CDR3 reads CASSPTFKGYFSGAF. The CDR3 region has the DNA TGTGCCAGCAGCCCAACCTTCAAGGGCTACTTTAGCGGCGCTTTC.

This clonotype was counted many times. The CDR3 sequence is CASSLVGSPADTQYF. CDR3 sequence (DNA): TGTGCCAGCAGCTTAGTAGGGAGTCCCGCAGATACGCAGTATTTT. The chain links TRBV7-9 to TRBJ2-3, with D perhaps matching TRBD2 (5 bases). V was shortened by 1 base and J by 4 bases, with 12 bases between the two germline ends. The CDR3 contains 15 residues. CDR1 and CDR2 from the germline V gene are SEHNR and FQNEAQ (reference sequence).

The rearrangement uses TRBV5-1 and TRBJ1-2; tentatively, D is TRBD1 (5 bases). The CDR3 has 14 residues. Trimming shortened V by 0 bases and J by 6 bases, and 12 bases separated the two germline ends. Germline CDR1 SGHRS, CDR2 YFSETQ. CDR3 coding DNA: TGCGCCAGCAGCTTGGATCGGGGCGTCCATGGCTACACCTTC. The encoded protein is CASSLDRGVHGYTF.